These T cell receptor beta chains were read from a single sample in a study of T cell repertoires in cytomegalovirus infection. TCRdb reprocessed the reads via MiXCR and lists one record per CDR3 protein. The table shows some 800,000 distinct CDR3 sequences, with 30% to 35% occurring only once. Antigens of these TCRs are unknown. Sequencing used cultured CD8+ T cells from PBMCs, obtained from culture after CMV antigen stimulation. All receptors derive from a human donor in good health (CMV status not recorded). Some clones in this sample may be carry-over from other donors' samples. Each CDR3 is given with its conserved first and last residue. D genes are given only for firm matches. Not all rows give a size; the values are once, few, many and, for expanded clones, a class.

few | TRBD1 | TRBJ1-1 | TRBV6-5 | TGTGCCAGCAATAACTGGACAGGGCTACACGGGGACACTGAAGCTTTCTTT | CASNNWTGLHGDTEAFF
NA | NA | TRBJ2-7 | TRBV27 | TGTGCCAGCAGTTCCCTTATGACGCTCGAGCAGTACTTC | CASSSLMTLEQYF
NA | TRBD1 | TRBJ2-5 | TRBV29-1 | TGCAGCGTTGAAACGAGAGGGACAGGAAGGGAGACCCAGTACTTC | CSVETRGTGRETQYF
NA | TRBD1 | TRBJ2-3 | TRBV5-4 | TGTGCCAGCAGCCCGGACAGGGGGCTTAGCACAGATACGCAGTATTTT | CASSPDRGLSTDTQYF
many | TRBD2 | TRBJ2-1 | TRBV7-9 | TGTGCCAGCAGCCCCAGGGGAGCGGGGGGGTCTCACAATGAGCAGTTCTTC | CASSPRGAGGSHNEQFF
many | TRBD2 | TRBJ2-5 | TRBV7-8 | TGTGCCAGCAGCTTAAACCCAGCGGGGACCCAAGAGACCCAGTACTTC | CASSLNPAGTQETQYF
few | TRBD1 | TRBJ1-2 | TRBV7-6 | TGTGCCAGCAGCACTAGCCGGGACAGGGAACATGACTATGGCTACACCTTC | CASSTSRDREHDYGYTF
NA | NA | TRBJ2-2 | TRBV11-1 | TGTGCCAGCACAATCAGGGGACCGAGTACCGGGGAGCTGTTTTTT | CASTIRGPSTGELFF
NA | NA | TRBJ2-7 | TRBV7-8 | TGTGCCAGCAGCCCCCCTGGGGTGGGAGCATACGAGCAGTACTTC | CASSPPGVGAYEQYF
NA | TRBD2 | TRBJ2-1 | TRBV24-1 | TGTGCCATCGCAAGCGGGACTAGTCAATACAATGAGCAGTTCTTC | CAIASGTSQYNEQFF
NA | NA | TRBJ2-1 | TRBV19 | TGTGCCAGTAGTATCTCAACGAGGGGGAATGAGCAGTTCTTC | CASSISTRGNEQFF
many | NA | TRBJ2-1 | TRBV7-2 | TGTGCCAGCAGCGATGAATACAATGAGCAGTTCTTC | CASSDEYNEQFF
many | TRBD2 | TRBJ2-3 | TRBV7-2 | TGTGCCAGCAGCTTAGACTATGGGGGGGGCACAGATACGCAGTATTTT | CASSLDYGGGTDTQYF
few | TRBD1 | TRBJ1-4 | TRBV7-9 | TGTGCCAGCAGCTTCATGTGGGACAGGGGTCTGGGCCCCGAAAAACTGTTTTTT | CASSFMWDRGLGPEKLFF
few | NA | TRBJ2-5 | TRBV7-8 | TGTGCCAGCCGCCTAAGAAGCGGGGGTTCCAGGGGGGAGACCCAGTACTTC | CASRLRSGGSRGETQYF
once | TRBD1 | TRBJ2-7 | TRBV2 | TGTGCCAGCAGAGCCGGGACAGACTACGAGCAGTACTTC | CASRAGTDYEQYF
many | NA | TRBJ2-4 | TRBV6-1 | TGTGCCAGCAGTCCGCTGGGGGGAAACATTCAGTACTTC | CASSPLGGNIQYF
few | NA | TRBJ2-1 | TRBV12-3/TRBV12-4 | TGTGCCAGCAGTTATACTACTGAGCAGTTCTTC | CASSYTTEQFF
NA | NA | TRBJ1-5 | TRBV6-1 | TGTGCCAGCAGTGAAGATGGGGGGTCCCTTCCGCCCCAGCATTTT | CASSEDGGSLPPQHF
few | NA | TRBJ2-7 | TRBV6-1 | TGTGCCAGCAGTGAATATGGGGATTCCTACGAGCAGTACTTC | CASSEYGDSYEQYF
NA | TRBD1 | TRBJ1-5 | TRBV19 | TGTGCCAGTAGTATAGGGGACAGTTATTATCAGCCCCAGCATTTT | CASSIGDSYYQPQHF
NA | NA | TRBJ2-7 | TRBV18 | TGTGCCAGCTCACCAGAAGCGGACACCTTCTACGAGCAGTACTTC | CASSPEADTFYEQYF
NA | NA | TRBJ2-5 | TRBV7-2 | TGTGCCAGCAGCTTCTTAACCCATCCTCAAGAGACCCAGTACTTC | CASSFLTHPQETQYF
many | NA | TRBJ2-3 | TRBV7-2 | TGTGCCAGCAGCTTACAGCGGGCGGGATCCGATACGCAGTATTTT | CASSLQRAGSDTQYF
many | NA | TRBJ2-3 | TRBV7-2 | TGTGCCAGCAGCACCCTCCGGGCAGGGAGCACAGATACGCAGTATTTT | CASSTLRAGSTDTQYF
few | NA | TRBJ2-3 | TRBV7-2 | TGTGCCAGCAGCTGGCGGGGGCCGAGCACAGATACGCAGTATTTT | CASSWRGPSTDTQYF
few | NA | TRBJ2-1 | TRBV7-2 | TGTGCCAGCAGCTCCGACGGGCGGGGCCCCTACAATGAGCAGTTCTTC | CASSSDGRGPYNEQFF
NA | TRBD1 | TRBJ2-5 | TRBV7-8 | TGTGCCAGCAGCTTGACAGGGTCCGAGAAGACCCAGTACTTC | CASSLTGSEKTQYF
NA | NA | TRBJ1-5 | TRBV20-1 | TGCAGTGCTAGAGAACAGGGTTTGCAGCCCCAGCATTTT | CSAREQGLQPQHF
few | NA | TRBJ1-2 | TRBV27 | TGTGCCAGCAGTGGTTTGCAGGGAGGCTATGGCTACACCTTC | CASSGLQGGYGYTF
NA | TRBD2 | TRBJ2-1 | TRBV7-6 | TGTGCCAGCAGATTAGGTGTAGGGACTAGCGGGGATACCGAGCAGTTCTTC | CASRLGVGTSGDTEQFF
NA | NA | TRBJ2-1 | TRBV10-3 | TGTGCCAGCCGGGGGGCGGGTACCTACAATGAGCAGTTCTTC | CASRGAGTYNEQFF
few | NA | TRBJ2-5 | TRBV7-6 | TGTGCTAGCAGCCCAACTGCCGGGGAGCAAGAGACCCAGTACTTC | CASSPTAGEQETQYF
few | NA | TRBJ2-2 | TRBV12-5 | TGTGCTAGTGCCGCGCTCAGGCCCACCGGGGAGCTGTTTTTT | CASAALRPTGELFF
NA | TRBD1 | TRBJ2-3 | TRBV9 | TGTGCCAGCAGCGCAGGGGGCGACTCAGATACGCAGTATTTT | CASSAGGDSDTQYF
few | NA | TRBJ1-4 | TRBV14 | TGTGCCAGCAGCGCAGCTCCAGGACGCCCAACTAATGAAAAACTGTTTTTT | CASSAAPGRPTNEKLFF
many | NA | TRBJ1-6 | TRBV9 | TGTGCCAGCAGCGTAGGACAGCCCTCCTATAATTCACCCCTCCACTTT | CASSVGQPSYNSPLHF
NA | NA | TRBJ1-6 | TRBV7-8 | TGTGTCAGCAGCTCGGGGGGCAGTTCAATAGTCCACTTT | CVSSSGGSSIVHF
NA | NA | TRBJ2-3 | TRBV29-1 | TGCAGCGTACTGCTAAAGGGTAGGGGCACAGATACGCAGTATTTT | CSVLLKGRGTDTQYF
few | TRBD1 | TRBJ2-7 | TRBV7-6 | TGTGCCAGCAGCTTAGAACGGCCAGGGGGAGTCTACGAGCAGTACTTC | CASSLERPGGVYEQYF
NA | NA | TRBJ1-2 | TRBV29-1 | TGCAGCGTTGAAGGGGGGATTGGGACGAATTATGGCTACACCTTC | CSVEGGIGTNYGYTF
NA | NA | TRBJ2-1 | TRBV12-3/TRBV12-4 | TGTGCCAGCAGAGAAAGTACAGGGGTAGGAGGGAACAATGAGCAGTTCTTC | CASRESTGVGGNNEQFF
few | NA | TRBJ1-1 | TRBV4-3 | TGCGCCAGCAGCCAAGTTGGCAGGGGCATGAACACTGAAGCTTTCTTT | CASSQVGRGMNTEAFF
few | NA | TRBJ1-2 | TRBV7-2 | TGTGCCAGCAGCTTAGCGAAAAAAGGGGGGGTCTATGGCTACACCTTC | CASSLAKKGGVYGYTF
few | NA | TRBJ2-7 | TRBV2 | TGTGCCAGCAGAGGGGACTCCAACGAGCAGTACTTC | CASRGDSNEQYF
NA | TRBD1 | TRBJ2-6 | TRBV4-1 | TGCGCCAGCAGCCCTATAGGACAGGGTGGGTTTGGGGCCAACGTCCTGACTTTC | CASSPIGQGGFGANVLTF
few | NA | TRBJ1-1 | TRBV25-1 | TGTGCCAGCAGTGACCCGGGACGGAACACTGAAGCTTTCTTT | CASSDPGRNTEAFF